The clone carrying this T cell receptor beta chain ranks as large. Its antigen is unidentified. With 5 bases removed from V and 1 base from J, the gap between germline ends came to 8 bases. The CDR3 is 13 residues long. Germline CDR1 and CDR2: ENHRY and SYGVKD. Repertoires were generated with immunoSEQ multiplex PCR, while TCRdb's copy carries only in-frame clones and drops some. The sample yields roughly 13,000 clones, roughly 80% seen once. Relapse after autologous stem cell transplantation occurred in every patient, and brentuximab vedotin exposure varied. This record comes from a study of PD-1 blockade in classical Hodgkin lymphoma. Points from the study as a whole: CD8+ TCR diversity did not rise significantly by C4D1, unlike CD4+.

The receptor's source is a human donor with classical Hodgkin lymphoma. Here the sequenced sample was peripheral blood mononuclear cells (PBMCs), taken at baseline. V gene TRBV10-3 combines with J gene TRBJ1-1; no clear D gene. The CDR3 loop reads CAISRTGNTEAFF. CDR3 coding DNA: TGTGCCATCAGTCGGACGGGGAACACTGAAGCTTTCTTT.